The T cell receptor beta chain under discussion was sequenced for a study of cytomegalovirus exposure and HLA in healthy donors. Study-level information: HLA-typed donors contributed 80 million to 85 million unique TCRs, which were held in an early data release.

In the PCR, 60 Vbeta and 13 Jbeta primers were used. Sequencing was performed with immunoSEQ multiplex PCR; in TCRdb, only in-frame clones are kept and a portion is missing. The repertoire holds 150,000 to 200,000 clones, with 80% to 85% as singletons. Regarding the study as a whole: In a later analysis, parvovirus B19, influenza, CMV and Epstein-Barr virus appeared linked to several top co-occurrence clusters. There were around 160 TCR beta chains listed as cytomegalovirus-associated.

Of note for this clone: No antigen is known for it.

The germline CDR1 and CDR2 sequences are ENHRY and SYGVKD. The CDR3 has 14 residues. The V and J ends lost 3 bases and 1 base respectively, with 7 bases between them. This chain uses TRBV10-3 with TRBJ1-3; D uncertain. The sample consisted of PBMCs. This clonotype was obtained from a boy younger than 18 in good health and CMV-seronegative. CDR3 DNA sequence: TGTGCCATCAGTGATACTTGGTCTGGAAACACCATATATTTT. It translates to CAISDTWSGNTIYF.